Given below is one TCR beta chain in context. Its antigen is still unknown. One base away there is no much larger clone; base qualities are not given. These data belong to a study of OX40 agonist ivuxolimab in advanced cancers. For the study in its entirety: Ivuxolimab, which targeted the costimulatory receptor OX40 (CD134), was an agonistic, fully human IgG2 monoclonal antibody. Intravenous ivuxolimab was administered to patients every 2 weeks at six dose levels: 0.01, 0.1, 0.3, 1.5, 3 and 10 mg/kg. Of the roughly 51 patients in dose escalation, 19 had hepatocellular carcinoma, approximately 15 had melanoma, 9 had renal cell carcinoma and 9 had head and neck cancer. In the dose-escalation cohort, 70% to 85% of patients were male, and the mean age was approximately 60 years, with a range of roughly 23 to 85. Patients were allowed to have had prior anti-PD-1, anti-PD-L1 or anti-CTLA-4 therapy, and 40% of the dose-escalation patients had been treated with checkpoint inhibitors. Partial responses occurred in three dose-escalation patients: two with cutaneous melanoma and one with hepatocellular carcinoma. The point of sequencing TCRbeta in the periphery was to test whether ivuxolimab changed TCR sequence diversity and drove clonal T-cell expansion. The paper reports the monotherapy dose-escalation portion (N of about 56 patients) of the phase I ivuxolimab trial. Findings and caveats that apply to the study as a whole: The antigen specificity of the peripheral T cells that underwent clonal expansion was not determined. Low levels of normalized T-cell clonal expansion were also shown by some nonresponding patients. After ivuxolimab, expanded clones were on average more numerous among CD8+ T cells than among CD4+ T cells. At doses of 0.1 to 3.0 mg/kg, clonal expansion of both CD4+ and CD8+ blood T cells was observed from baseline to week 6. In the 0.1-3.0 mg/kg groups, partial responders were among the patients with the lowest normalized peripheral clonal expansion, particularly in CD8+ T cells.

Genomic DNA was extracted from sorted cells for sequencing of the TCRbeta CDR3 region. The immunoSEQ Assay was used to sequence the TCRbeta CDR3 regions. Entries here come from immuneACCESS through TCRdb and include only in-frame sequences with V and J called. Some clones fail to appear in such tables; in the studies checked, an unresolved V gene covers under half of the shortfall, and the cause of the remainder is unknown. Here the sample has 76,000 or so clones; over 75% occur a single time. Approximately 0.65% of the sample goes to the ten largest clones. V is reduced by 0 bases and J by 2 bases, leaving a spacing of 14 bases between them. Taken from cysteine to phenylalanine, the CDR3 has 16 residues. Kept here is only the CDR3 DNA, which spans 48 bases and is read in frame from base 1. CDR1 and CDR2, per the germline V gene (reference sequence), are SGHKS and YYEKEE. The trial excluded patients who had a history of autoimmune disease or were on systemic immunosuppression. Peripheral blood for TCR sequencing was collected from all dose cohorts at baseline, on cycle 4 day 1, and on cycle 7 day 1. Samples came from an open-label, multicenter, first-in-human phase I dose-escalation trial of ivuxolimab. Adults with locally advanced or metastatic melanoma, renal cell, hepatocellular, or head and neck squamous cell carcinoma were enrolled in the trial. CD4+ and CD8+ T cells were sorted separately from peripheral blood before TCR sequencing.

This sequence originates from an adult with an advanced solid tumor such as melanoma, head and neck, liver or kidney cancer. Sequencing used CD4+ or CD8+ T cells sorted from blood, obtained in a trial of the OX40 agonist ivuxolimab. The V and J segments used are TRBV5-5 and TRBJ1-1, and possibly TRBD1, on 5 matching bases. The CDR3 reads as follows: CASSLAVNRLNTEAFF. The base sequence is TGTGCCAGCAGCTTGGCCGTCAACAGGCTCAACACTGAAGCTTTCTTT.